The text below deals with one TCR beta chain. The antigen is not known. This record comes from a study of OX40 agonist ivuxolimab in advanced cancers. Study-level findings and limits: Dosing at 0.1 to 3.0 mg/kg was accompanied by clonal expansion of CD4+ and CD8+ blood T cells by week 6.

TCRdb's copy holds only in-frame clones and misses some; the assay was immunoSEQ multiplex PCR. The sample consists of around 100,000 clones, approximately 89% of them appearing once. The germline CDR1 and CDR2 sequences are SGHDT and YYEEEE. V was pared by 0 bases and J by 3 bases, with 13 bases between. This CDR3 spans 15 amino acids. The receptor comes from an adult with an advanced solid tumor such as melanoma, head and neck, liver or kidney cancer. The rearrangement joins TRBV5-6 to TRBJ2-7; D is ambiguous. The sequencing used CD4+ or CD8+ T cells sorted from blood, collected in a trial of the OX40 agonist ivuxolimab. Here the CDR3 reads CASSLDGVRVYEQYF. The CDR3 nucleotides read TGTGCCAGCAGCTTGGATGGGGTTCGGGTCTACGAGCAGTACTTC. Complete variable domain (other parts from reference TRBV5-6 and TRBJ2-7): DAGVTQSPTHLIKTRGQQVTLRCSPKSGHDTVSWYQQALGQGPQFIFQYYEEEERQRGNFPDRFSGHQFPNYSSELNVNALLLGDSALYLCASSLDGVRVYEQYFGPGTRLTVT.